This passage covers 18 T cell receptor beta chains from one sample sequenced in a study of cytomegalovirus exposure and HLA in healthy donors. It was with 60 Vbeta and 13 Jbeta primers that the PCR ran. Method: immunoSEQ multiplex PCR; TCRdb's copy keeps in-frame clones and lacks some. The sample holds 97,000 or so clones; around 80% are singletons and the top ten take approximately 1.4%. The sequencing input was PBMCs. The source is a man in his forties or fifties in good health and CMV-seronegative.

This clone appeared once. CDR3 in amino acids: CASSFELAGGTYEQYF. The DNA for the CDR3 is TGTGCCAGCAGCTTCGAACTAGCGGGGGGTACCTACGAGCAGTACTTC. The chain uses TRBV7-2 and TRBJ2-7; 12 nucleotides line up with TRBD2. In germline, CDR1 is SGHTA, CDR2 FQGNSA. The J segment lost 2 bases and the V segment lost 3 bases, leaving 5 bases of the junction unmatched. The CDR3 runs 16 residues.

The rearrangement uses TRBV5-5 and TRBJ1-6; 10 bases are a match to TRBD1. CDR3 length: 16 residues. Germline-derived CDR1 and CDR2 are SGHKS and YYEKEE (reference sequence). The J segment lost 7 bases and the V segment lost 4 bases, leaving 8 bases of the junction unmatched. CDR3 in amino acids: CASSRGQGMHNSPLHF. The CDR3 region has the DNA TGTGCCAGCAGCAGGGGACAGGGGATGCACAATTCACCCCTCCACTTT. The full variable domain, its missing parts supplied by reference TRBV5-5 and TRBJ1-6, is DAGVTQSPTHLIKTRGQQVTLRCSPISGHKSVSWYQQVLGQGPQFIFQYYEKEERGRGNFPDRFSARQFPNYSSELNVNALLLGDSALYLCASSRGQGMHNSPLHFGNGTRLTVT.

The rearrangement uses TRBV7-3 and TRBJ1-4; 10 positions agree with TRBD1. CDR1 is SGHTA, CDR2 FQGTGA, per germline. Trimming at V came to 5 bases and at J to 8 bases, leaving 17 bases not matched to a gene. The CDR3 extends over 18 amino acids. The CDR3 sequence is CASSGRYEGDRGPEKLFF. In nucleotides, the CDR3 is TGTGCCAGCAGCGGCAGGTACGAGGGAGACAGGGGGCCAGAAAAACTGTTTTTT.

The chain joins TRBV9 to TRBJ1-4; 9 bases line up with TRBD1. CDR3 length equals 15 residues. The V gene's germline CDR1 is SGDLS and CDR2 YYNGEE. Trimming removed 4 bases from V and 8 bases from J; junction bases left unmatched: 9. The DNA of the CDR3 is TGTGCCAGCAGCCCCCGACAGGGGGACTTCGAAAAACTGTTTTTT. This sequence encodes CASSPRQGDFEKLFF.

The chain has TRBV7-2 and TRBJ2-1; TRBD1 matches at 10 bases. The CDR3 is made up of 17 amino acids. Trimming took 6 bases from V and 5 from J; bases not matched to a gene: 13. CDR1 and CDR2 from the germline V gene are SGHTA and FQGNSA. As DNA, the CDR3 is TGTGCCAGCAGTTCCCTGACAGGGGGCGTTGGTCACAATGAGCAGTTCTTC. Protein: CASSSLTGGVGHNEQFF.

This rearrangement joins TRBV5-6 to TRBJ2-3; 8 bases align to TRBD1. The CDR3 contains 16 residues. J lost 7 bases, V lost 4 bases, and 14 bases had no gene match. Germline V gene data show CDR1 as SGHDT and CDR2 as YYEEEE. The CDR3 sequence: CASSDGRDRFLNTQYF. CDR3 in DNA: TGTGCCAGCAGCGACGGCCGGGACAGGTTCTTGAATACGCAGTATTTT.

The chain has TRBV5-4 and TRBJ2-1; D is possibly TRBD1 (6 bases). The CDR3 has 14 amino acids. The germline gives CDR1 SGHNT, CDR2 YYREEE (reference sequence). V was clipped by 1 base and J by 10 bases, with 15 bases between them. CDR3 protein: CASSLKGGFREQFF. CDR3 bases: TGTGCCAGCAGCTTGAAAGGGGGTTTTAGGGAGCAGTTCTTC.

The rearrangement links TRBV5-1 to TRBJ1-6; D gene ambiguous. The CDR3 runs 15 residues. CDR1 and CDR2 (germline): SGHRS, YFSETQ. The germline V and J ends were trimmed by 0 bases and 6 bases, with 10 bases remaining between them. The CDR3 protein is CASSLEANLNSPLHF. In DNA form, the CDR3 reads TGCGCCAGCAGCTTGGAAGCTAACCTTAATTCACCCCTCCACTTT.

This chain uses TRBV6-6 with TRBJ2-3; possible D gene TRBD2, 6 bases. This CDR3 spans 13 amino acids. Trimming stripped 7 bases from V and 5 bases from J, with 13 bases between. Germline V lookup: CDR1 MNHNY, CDR2 SVGAGI (reference sequence). DNA of the CDR3: TGTGCCAGCACTTTCCGGGACTTAGATACGCAGTATTTT. Its translation: CASTFRDLDTQYF.

The rearrangement uses TRBV7-2 and TRBJ2-1; TRBD2 matches 8 bases. The CDR3 contains 15 residues. The V and J ends lost 7 bases and 5 bases, in that order; junction bases with no gene match: 10. Germline CDR1 reads SGHTA; CDR2 reads FQGNSA. CDR3 loop: CASNSGGLYNNEQFF. CDR3 DNA: TGTGCCAGCAACTCGGGGGGGCTCTACAACAATGAGCAGTTCTTC.

The V and J genes are TRBV9 and TRBJ2-3, with D tentatively TRBD2 (6 bases). Looked up from germline, CDR1 is SGDLS and CDR2 is YYNGEE. The CDR3 contains 16 residues. Trimming removed 3 bases from V and 0 bases from J, with 14 bases in between. CDR3 amino acids: CASSGRAGLSTDTQYF. The DNA of the CDR3 is TGTGCCAGCAGCGGACGGGCGGGGCTAAGCACAGATACGCAGTATTTT.

This clone was counted a few times. The chain joins TRBV29-1 to TRBJ1-1, with 9 positions matching TRBD1. The CDR3 covers 16 residues. Germline CDR1 SQVTM, CDR2 ANQGSEA. V gave up 6 bases and J gave up 3 bases; unmatched junction bases: 14. The CDR3 region has the DNA TGCAGCGTAGGGCGGGACAGGGCCGTCTTGGACACTGAAGCTTTCTTT. Its translation: CSVGRDRAVLDTEAFF.

The chain joins TRBV30 to TRBJ2-3; a weak D match, TRBD2 (5 bases). The germline CDR1 and CDR2 sequences are GTSNPN and SVGIG (reference sequence). With 0 bases removed from V and 5 bases from J, the gap between germline ends came to 6 bases. This CDR3 comprises 12 residues. The CDR3 DNA sequence: TGTGCCTGGAGTGTGGCGGGAGATACGCAGTATTTT. Its translation: CAWSVAGDTQYF.

CDR3 amino acids: CASCDRASGNTIYF. CDR3 nucleotides: TGTGCCAGCTGCGACAGGGCTTCAGGAAACACCATATATTTT. This rearrangement joins TRBV11-2 to TRBJ1-3; 7 positions agree with TRBD1. From germline, CDR1 is SGHAT and CDR2 FQNNGV. J lost 4 bases, V lost 8 bases, and 8 bases had no gene match. The CDR3 is 14 amino acids.

The sample holds a few counts of this clone. Other nucleotide sequences from this sample produce the same CDR3. This chain links TRBV14 with TRBJ2-7; D gene ambiguous. Germline CDR1 is SGHDN and CDR2 is FVKESK. V was clipped by 0 bases and J by 3 bases, with 6 bases between them. There are 13 residues in the CDR3. DNA for the CDR3: TGTGCCAGCAGCCAAGATTCAGTCTACGAGCAGTACTTC. Protein product: CASSQDSVYEQYF.

The CDR3 loop reads CASSPMAGRDTEAFF. CDR3 coding DNA: TGTGCCAGCTCACCAATGGCAGGGAGGGACACTGAAGCTTTCTTT. The chain links TRBV18 to TRBJ1-1, with D perhaps TRBD1 (5 bases). From germline, CDR1 is KGHSH and CDR2 LQKENI. This CDR3 contains 15 residues. Trimming pared 2 bases from V and 3 bases from J, leaving 13 bases between.

This sequence joins TRBV5-4 and TRBJ1-2; a weak D match, TRBD1 (5 bases). Germline V gives CDR1 SGHNT, CDR2 YYREEE (reference sequence). V was pared by 0 bases and J by 6 bases, with 15 bases between. The CDR3 spans 15 residues. The CDR3: CASSLGQGGSHGYTF. The CDR3 DNA reads as TGTGCCAGCAGCTTGGGGCAGGGCGGTTCCCATGGCTACACCTTC.

The sample holds one count of this clone. V and J are TRBV6-5 and TRBJ2-3, with TRBD1 identical over 11 bases. Per germline, CDR1 MNHEY and CDR2 SVGAGI. J was trimmed by 3 bases and V by 4 bases; bases with no gene match: 3. CDR3 length: 15 amino acids. The chain's CDR3 is CASSWTGGLTDTQYF. In nucleotides, the CDR3 is TGTGCCAGCAGTTGGACAGGGGGCCTTACAGATACGCAGTATTTT.